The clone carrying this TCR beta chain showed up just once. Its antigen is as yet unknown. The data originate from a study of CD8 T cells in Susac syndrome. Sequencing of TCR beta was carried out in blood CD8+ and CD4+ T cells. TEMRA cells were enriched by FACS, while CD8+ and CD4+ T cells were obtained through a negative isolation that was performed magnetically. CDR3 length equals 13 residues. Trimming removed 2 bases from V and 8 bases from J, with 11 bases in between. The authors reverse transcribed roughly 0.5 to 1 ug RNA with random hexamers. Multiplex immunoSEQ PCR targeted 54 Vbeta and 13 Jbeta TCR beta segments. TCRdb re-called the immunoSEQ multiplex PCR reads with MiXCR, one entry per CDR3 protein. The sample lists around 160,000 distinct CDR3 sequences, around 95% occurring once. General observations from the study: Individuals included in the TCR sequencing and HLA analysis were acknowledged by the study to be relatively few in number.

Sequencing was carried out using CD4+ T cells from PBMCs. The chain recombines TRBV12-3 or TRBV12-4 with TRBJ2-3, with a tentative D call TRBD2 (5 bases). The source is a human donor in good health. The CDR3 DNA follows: TGTGCCAGCAGTTTAACTACCGAGGGTACGCAGTATTTT. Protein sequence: CASSLTTEGTQYF.